This entry concerns a single T cell receptor beta chain. CDR1 and CDR2 (germline): MDHEN, SYDVKM. V shed 6 bases and J shed 7 bases, with 12 bases lying between them. The CDR3 consists of 12 residues. This specimen belongs to a study of T cell responses to AZD1222 COVID-19 vaccine. TCRdb's copy holds only in-frame clones and misses some; the assay was immunoSEQ multiplex PCR. Of about 78,000 clones in the sample, 70% to 85% were seen once. The chain is built from TRBV28 and TRBJ1-2, with D possibly TRBD1 on 5 matching bases. Sequenced material: peripheral blood, taken on day 0 of AZD1222 vaccination. The clonotype was recovered from an adult in good health. The chain's CDR3 is CASRPGPVGYTF. CDR3 DNA: TGTGCCAGCAGGCCGGGGCCGGTTGGCTACACCTTC.